The clone carrying this TCR beta chain was detected only a few times. Its antigen remains unknown. This specimen comes from a study of T-cell memory formation after mild COVID-19. Turning to the study itself: TCR clustering was largely donor specific. The study's findings and limits: Clones shrinking from day 15 to 85 showed even CD4/CD8 mixes; later expanders tilted CD4+. The finding that pre-infection memory included some responding clones suggested that cross-reactive memory joined.

V was cut by 3 bases and J by 5 bases, with 11 bases left in between. Per the germline V gene, CDR1 is SEHNR and CDR2 is FQNEAQ (reference sequence). CDR3 length equals 13 residues. TCRdb recomputed calls from the 5' RACE reads with MiXCR, one row per CDR3 protein. This sample yields roughly 370,000 distinct CDR3 sequences, of which 16% are seen a single time; 20% to 25% belongs to the top ten. The sample was PBMCs or a T cell subset sorted from them (not recorded which). The genes are TRBV7-9 and TRBJ2-7, with D perhaps TRBD1 or TRBD2 (5 bases each). The receptor's source is a man aged 18 to 30 who had mild COVID-19 (a few samples of this study predate the infection). Cell type and time point are not known. CDR3 in amino acids: CASSLRDGDEQYF. CDR3 bases: TGTGCCAGCAGCTTGAGGGACGGAGACGAGCAGTACTTC.